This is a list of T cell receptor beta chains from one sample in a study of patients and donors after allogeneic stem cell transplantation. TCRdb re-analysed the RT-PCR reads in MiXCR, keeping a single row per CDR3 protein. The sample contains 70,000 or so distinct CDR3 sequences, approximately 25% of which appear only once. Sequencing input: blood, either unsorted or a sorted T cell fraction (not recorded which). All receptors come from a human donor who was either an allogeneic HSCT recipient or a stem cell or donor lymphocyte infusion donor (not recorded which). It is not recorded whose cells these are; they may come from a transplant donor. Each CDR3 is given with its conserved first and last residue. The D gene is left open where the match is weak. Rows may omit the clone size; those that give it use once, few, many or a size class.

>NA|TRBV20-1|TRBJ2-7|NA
CSARDLQAPPYEQYF
TGCAGTGCTAGAGACCTCCAAGCTCCGCCCTACGAGCAGTACTTC
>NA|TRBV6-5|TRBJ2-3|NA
CASTPIPGNTDTQYF
TGTGCCAGCACCCCGATTCCGGGCAACACAGATACGCAGTATTTT
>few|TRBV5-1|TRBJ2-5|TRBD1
CASSYGDRDQETQYF
TGCGCCAGCAGCTATGGGGACAGGGACCAAGAGACCCAGTACTTC
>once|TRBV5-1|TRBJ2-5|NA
CASSLVPGRGETQYF
TGCGCCAGCAGCTTGGTACCGGGCAGAGGAGAGACCCAGTACTTC
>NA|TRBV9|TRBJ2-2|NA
CASSVVSGELFF
TGTGCCAGCAGCGTAGTAAGCGGGGAGCTGTTTTTT
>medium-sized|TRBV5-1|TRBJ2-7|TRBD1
CASSFAPGQPSYEQYF
TGCGCCAGCAGCTTTGCCCCGGGACAGCCCTCCTACGAGCAGTACTTC
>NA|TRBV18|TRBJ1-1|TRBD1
CASFGTVGTEAFF
TGTGCCAGCTTCGGGACAGTCGGCACTGAAGCTTTCTTT
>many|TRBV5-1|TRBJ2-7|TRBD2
CASSYLSGSSGSYEQYF
TGCGCCAGCAGCTACCTTAGCGGGAGCTCGGGGTCCTACGAGCAGTACTTC
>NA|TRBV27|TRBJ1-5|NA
CASSGHVGSNQPQHF
TGTGCCAGCAGTGGCCATGTGGGTAGCAATCAGCCCCAGCATTTT
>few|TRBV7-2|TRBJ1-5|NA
CASSVRGGNQPQHF
TGTGCCAGCAGCGTCCGTGGGGGCAATCAGCCCCAGCATTTT
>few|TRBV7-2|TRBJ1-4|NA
CASSLVTATNEKLFF
TGTGCCAGCAGCTTAGTGACAGCAACTAATGAAAAACTGTTTTTT
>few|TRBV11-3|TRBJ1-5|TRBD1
CASSFRVDRGHQPQHF
TGTGCCAGCAGCTTCCGAGTTGACAGGGGGCATCAGCCCCAGCATTTT
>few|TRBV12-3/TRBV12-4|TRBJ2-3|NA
CASSAGTDTQYF
TGTGCCAGCAGTGCCGGGACAGATACGCAGTATTTT
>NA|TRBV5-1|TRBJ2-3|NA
CASSPNSWTDTQYF
TGCGCCAGCAGCCCCAATAGTTGGACAGATACGCAGTATTTT
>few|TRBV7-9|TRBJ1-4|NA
CASSQGTRNYEKLFF
TGTGCCAGCAGCCAAGGGACGCGGAATTATGAAAAACTGTTTTTT
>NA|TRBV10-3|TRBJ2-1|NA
CAISPVARQNNEQFF
TGTGCCATCAGCCCTGTAGCTAGACAGAACAATGAGCAGTTCTTC
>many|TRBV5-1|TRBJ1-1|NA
CASSPNAGTPMGTEAFF
TGCGCCAGCAGCCCGAATGCCGGGACACCTATGGGGACTGAAGCTTTCTTT
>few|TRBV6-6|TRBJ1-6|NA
CASSYAGHLNSPLHF
TGTGCCAGCAGTTACGCGGGACACCTTAATTCACCCCTCCACTTT
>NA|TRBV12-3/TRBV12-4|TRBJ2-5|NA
CASSVGARSGQETQYF
TGTGCCAGCAGCGTGGGAGCCAGAAGTGGCCAAGAGACCCAGTACTTC
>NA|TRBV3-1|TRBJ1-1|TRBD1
CASSQPGGKAFF
TGTGCCAGCAGCCAGCCAGGGGGCAAAGCTTTCTTT
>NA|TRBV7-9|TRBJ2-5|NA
CASILWLTETQYF
TGTGCCAGCATCTTATGGCTTACGGAGACCCAGTACTTC
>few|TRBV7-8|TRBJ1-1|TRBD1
CASSRDRATTEAFF
TGTGCCAGCAGTCGGGACAGGGCTACCACTGAAGCTTTCTTT
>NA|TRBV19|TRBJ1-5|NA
CASSQINQPQHF
TGTGCCAGTAGCCAGATTAATCAGCCCCAGCATTTT
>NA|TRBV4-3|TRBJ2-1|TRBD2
CASSQEWPGQLTSGPYNEQFF
TGCGCCAGCAGCCAAGAGTGGCCGGGACAGCTGACTAGCGGACCGTACAATGAGCAGTTCTTC
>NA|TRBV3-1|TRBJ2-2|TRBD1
CASSHGGQANTGELFF
TGTGCCAGCAGCCATGGGGGACAGGCCAACACCGGGGAGCTGTTTTTT
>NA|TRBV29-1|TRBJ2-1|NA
CSVVLYYRDGEQFF
TGCAGCGTTGTTCTTTATTACAGGGACGGTGAGCAGTTCTTC
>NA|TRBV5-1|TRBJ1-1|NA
CASSSQGQFTEAFF
TGCGCCAGCAGTTCCCAGGGCCAATTCACTGAAGCTTTCTTT
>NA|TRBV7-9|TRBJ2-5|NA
CASRAINEYF
TGTGCCAGCAGGGCGATTAATGAGTACTTC
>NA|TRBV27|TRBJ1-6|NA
CASSPTGNAYNSPLHF
TGTGCCAGCAGTCCAACAGGGAACGCCTATAATTCACCCCTCCACTTT
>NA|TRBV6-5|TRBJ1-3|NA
CASMRAFSGNTIYF
TGTGCCAGCATGCGGGCCTTCTCTGGAAACACCATATATTTT
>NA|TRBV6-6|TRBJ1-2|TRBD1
CASSSRDRTNYGYTF
TGTGCCAGCAGTTCTAGGGACAGGACTAACTATGGCTACACCTTC
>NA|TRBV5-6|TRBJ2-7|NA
CASSLLTGRAYEQYF
TGTGCCAGCAGCCTACTGACAGGGAGGGCCTACGAGCAGTACTTC
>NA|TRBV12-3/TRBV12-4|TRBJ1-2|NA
CASSLHLILEGYGYTF
TGTGCCAGCAGCCTGCATCTTATCCTTGAAGGCTATGGCTACACCTTC
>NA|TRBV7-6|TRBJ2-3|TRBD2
CASSLVTSGSRVTQYF
TGTGCCAGCAGCTTAGTGACTAGCGGGAGTCGCGTTACGCAGTATTTT
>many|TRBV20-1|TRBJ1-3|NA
CSARDGQQSGNTIYF
TGCAGTGCTAGAGATGGACAGCAATCTGGAAACACCATATATTTT
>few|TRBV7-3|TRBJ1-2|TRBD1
CASSTGGRGYTF
TGTGCCAGCAGCACAGGGGGCCGGGGCTACACCTTC
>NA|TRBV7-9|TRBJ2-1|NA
CASSPAAPGTLYNEQFF
TGTGCCAGCAGCCCCGCCGCCCCCGGGACGCTGTACAATGAGCAGTTCTTC
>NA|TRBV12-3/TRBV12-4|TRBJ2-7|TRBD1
CASSYTGAYEQYF
TGTGCCAGCAGTTACACAGGGGCCTACGAGCAGTACTTC
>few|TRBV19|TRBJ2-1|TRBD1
CASSGAGTGSPNEQFF
TGTGCCAGTAGTGGAGCCGGGACAGGGTCTCCCAATGAGCAGTTCTTC
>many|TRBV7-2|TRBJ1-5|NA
CASSFQVSNQPQHF
TGTGCCAGCAGCTTTCAGGTTAGCAATCAGCCCCAGCATTTT
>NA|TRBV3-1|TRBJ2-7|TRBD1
CASSAHDLSDRGFYEQYF
TGTGCCAGCAGCGCCCACGACCTCTCGGACAGGGGATTTTACGAGCAGTACTTC